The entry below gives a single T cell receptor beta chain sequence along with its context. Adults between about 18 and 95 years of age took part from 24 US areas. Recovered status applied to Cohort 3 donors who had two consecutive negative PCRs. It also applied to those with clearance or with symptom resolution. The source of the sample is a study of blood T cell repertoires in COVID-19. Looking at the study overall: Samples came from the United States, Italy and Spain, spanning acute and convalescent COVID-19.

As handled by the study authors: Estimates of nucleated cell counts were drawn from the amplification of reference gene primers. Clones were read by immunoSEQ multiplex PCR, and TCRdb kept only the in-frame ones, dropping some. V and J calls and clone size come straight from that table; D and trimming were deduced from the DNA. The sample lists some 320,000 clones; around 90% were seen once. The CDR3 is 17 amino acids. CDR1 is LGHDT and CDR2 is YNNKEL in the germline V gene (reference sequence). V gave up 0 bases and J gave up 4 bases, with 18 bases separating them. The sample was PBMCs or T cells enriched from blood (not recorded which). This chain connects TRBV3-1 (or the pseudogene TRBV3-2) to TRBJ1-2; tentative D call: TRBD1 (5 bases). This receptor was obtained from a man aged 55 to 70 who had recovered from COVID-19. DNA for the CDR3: TGTGCCAGCAGCCAAGAAATGCGGGGACCTCAGGTCTATGGCTACACCTTC. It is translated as CASSQEMRGPQVYGYTF.